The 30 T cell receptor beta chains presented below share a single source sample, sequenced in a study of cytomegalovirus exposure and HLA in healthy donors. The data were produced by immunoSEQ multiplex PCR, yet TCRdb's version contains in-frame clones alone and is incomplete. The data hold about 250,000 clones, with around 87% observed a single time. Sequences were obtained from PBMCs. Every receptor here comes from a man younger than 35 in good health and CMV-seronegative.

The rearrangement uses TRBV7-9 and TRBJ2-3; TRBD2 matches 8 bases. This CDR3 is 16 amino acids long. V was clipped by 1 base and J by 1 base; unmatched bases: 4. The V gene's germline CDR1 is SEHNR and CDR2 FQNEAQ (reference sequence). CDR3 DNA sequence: TGTGCCAGCAGCTTAGTCCCGCGGGGGGGCACAGATACGCAGTATTTT. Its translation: CASSLVPRGGTDTQYF.

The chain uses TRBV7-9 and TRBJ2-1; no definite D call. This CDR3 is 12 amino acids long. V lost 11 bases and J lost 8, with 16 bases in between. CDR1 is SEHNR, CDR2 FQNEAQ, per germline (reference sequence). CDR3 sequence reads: CACLADWDEQFF. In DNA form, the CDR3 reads TGTGCCTGCTTGGCGGATTGGGATGAGCAGTTCTTC.

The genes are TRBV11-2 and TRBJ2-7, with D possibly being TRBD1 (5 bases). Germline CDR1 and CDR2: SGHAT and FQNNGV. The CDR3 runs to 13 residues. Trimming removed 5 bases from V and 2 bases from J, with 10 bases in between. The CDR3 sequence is CASSADRTYEQYF. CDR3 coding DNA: TGTGCCAGCAGCGCCGACAGAACCTACGAGCAGTACTTC.

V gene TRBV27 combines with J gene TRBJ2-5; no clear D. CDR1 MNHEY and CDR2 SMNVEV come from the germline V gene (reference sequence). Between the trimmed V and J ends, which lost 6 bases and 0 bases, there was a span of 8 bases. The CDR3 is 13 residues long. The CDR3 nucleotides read TGTGCCAGCAGACAGCTGTACCAAGAGACCCAGTACTTC. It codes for CASRQLYQETQYF.

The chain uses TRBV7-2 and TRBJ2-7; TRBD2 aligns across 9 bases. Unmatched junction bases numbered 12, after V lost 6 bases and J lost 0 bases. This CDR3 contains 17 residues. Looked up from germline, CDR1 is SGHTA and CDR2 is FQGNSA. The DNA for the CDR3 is TGTGCCAGCAGTCGCCCGGGACTAGCTAGGCCCTCCTACGAGCAGTACTTC. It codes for CASSRPGLARPSYEQYF. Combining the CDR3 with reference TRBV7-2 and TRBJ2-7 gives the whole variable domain GAGVSQSPSNKVTEKGKDVELRCDPISGHTALYWYRQSLGQGLEFLIYFQGNSAPDKSGLPSDRFSAERTGGSVSTLTIQRTQQEDSAVYLCASSRPGLARPSYEQYFGPGTRLTVT.

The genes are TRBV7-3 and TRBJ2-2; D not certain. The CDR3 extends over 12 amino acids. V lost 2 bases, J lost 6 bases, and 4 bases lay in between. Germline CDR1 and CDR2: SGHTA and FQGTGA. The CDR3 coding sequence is TGTGCCAGCAGCTTATCATCCGGGGAGCTGTTTTTT. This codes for CASSLSSGELFF.

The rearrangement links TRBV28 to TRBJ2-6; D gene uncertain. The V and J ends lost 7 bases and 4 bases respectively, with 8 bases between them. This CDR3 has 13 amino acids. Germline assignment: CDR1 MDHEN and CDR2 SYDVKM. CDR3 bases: TGTGCCAGCACCTTAAGCGGGGCCAACGTCCTGACTTTC. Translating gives CASTLSGANVLTF. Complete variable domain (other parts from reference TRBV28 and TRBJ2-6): DVKVTQSSRYLVKRTGEKVFLECVQDMDHENMFWYRQDPGLGLRLIYFSYDVKMKEKGDIPEGYSVSREKKERFSLILESASTNQTSMYLCASTLSGANVLTFGAGSRLTVL.

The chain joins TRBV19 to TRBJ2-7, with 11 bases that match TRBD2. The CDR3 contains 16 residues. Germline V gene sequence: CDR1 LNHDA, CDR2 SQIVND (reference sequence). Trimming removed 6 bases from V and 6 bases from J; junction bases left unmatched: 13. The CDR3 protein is CASSSDSGRAASEQYF. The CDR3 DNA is TGTGCCAGTAGCTCAGATAGCGGGAGGGCCGCTTCCGAGCAGTACTTC. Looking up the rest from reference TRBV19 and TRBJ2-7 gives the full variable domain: DGGITQSPKYLFRKEGQNVTLSCEQNLNHDAMYWYRQDPGQGLRLIYYSQIVNDFQKGDIAEGYSVSREKKESFPLTVTSAQKNPTAFYLCASSSDSGRAASEQYFGPGTRLTVT.

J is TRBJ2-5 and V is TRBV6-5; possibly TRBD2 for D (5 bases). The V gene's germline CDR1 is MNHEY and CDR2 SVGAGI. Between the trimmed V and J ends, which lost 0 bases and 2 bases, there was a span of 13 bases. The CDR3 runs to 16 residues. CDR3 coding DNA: TGTGCCAGCAGTTACTCGACCTGGGGAGATCAAGAGACCCAGTACTTC. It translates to CASSYSTWGDQETQYF.

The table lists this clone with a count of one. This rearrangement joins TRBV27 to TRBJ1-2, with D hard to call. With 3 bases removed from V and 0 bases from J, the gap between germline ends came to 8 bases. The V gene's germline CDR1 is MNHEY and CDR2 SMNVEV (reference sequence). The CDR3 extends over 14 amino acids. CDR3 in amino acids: CASSLARTNYGYTF. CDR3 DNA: TGTGCCAGCAGTTTGGCCAGGACTAACTATGGCTACACCTTC.

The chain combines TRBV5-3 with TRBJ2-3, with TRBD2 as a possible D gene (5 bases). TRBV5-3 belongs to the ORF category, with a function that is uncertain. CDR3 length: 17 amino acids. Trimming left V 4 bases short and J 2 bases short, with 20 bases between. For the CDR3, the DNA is TGTGCCAGAAGCGGAGGAAGCCCCGACTCGATCACAGATACGCAGTATTTT. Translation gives CARSGGSPDSITDTQYF.

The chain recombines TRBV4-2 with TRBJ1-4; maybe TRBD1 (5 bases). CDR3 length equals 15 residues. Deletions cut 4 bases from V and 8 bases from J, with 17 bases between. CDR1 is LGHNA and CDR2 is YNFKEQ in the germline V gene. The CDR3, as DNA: TGTGCCAGCAGCCGAGACCCAGGGCCTTTAGAAAAACTGTTTTTT. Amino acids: CASSRDPGPLEKLFF.

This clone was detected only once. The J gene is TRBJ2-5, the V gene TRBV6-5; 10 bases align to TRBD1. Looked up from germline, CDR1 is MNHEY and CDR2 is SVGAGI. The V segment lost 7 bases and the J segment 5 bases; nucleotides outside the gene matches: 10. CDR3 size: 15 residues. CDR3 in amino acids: CASTRGQGQGETQYF. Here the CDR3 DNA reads TGTGCCAGCACTCGGGGCCAGGGACAGGGGGAGACCCAGTACTTC.

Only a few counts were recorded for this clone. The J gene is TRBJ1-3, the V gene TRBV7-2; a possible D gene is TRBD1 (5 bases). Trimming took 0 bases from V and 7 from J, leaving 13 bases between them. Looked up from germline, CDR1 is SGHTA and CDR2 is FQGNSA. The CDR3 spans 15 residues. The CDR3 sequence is CASSLAWQAGNTIYF. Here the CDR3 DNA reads TGTGCCAGCAGCTTAGCTTGGCAGGCAGGGAACACCATATATTTT.

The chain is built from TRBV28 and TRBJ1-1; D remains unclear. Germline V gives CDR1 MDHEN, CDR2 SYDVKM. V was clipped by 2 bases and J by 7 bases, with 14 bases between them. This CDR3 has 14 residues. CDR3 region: CASSLISYAGEAFF. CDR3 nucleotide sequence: TGTGCCAGCAGTTTAATTTCGTACGCGGGTGAAGCTTTCTTT.

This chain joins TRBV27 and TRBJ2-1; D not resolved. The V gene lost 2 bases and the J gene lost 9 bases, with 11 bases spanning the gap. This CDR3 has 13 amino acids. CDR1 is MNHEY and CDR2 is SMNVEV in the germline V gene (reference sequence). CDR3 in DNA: TGTGCCAGCAGTTTAAAAGTTTGGAGTGAGCAGTTCTTC. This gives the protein CASSLKVWSEQFF.

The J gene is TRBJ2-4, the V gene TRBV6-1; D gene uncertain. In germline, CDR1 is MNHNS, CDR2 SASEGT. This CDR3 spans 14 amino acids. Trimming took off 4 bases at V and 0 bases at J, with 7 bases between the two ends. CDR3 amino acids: CASSALVAKNIQYF. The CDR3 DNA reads TGTGCCAGCAGTGCTCTAGTAGCCAAAAACATTCAGTACTTC.

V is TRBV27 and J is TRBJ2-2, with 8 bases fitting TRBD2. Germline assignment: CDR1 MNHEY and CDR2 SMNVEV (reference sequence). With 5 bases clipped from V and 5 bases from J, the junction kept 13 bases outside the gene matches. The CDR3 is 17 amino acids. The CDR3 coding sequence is TGTGCCAGCAGTCTTATCCCGAGCGGGAGTAGGACCGGGGAGCTGTTTTTT. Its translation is CASSLIPSGSRTGELFF.

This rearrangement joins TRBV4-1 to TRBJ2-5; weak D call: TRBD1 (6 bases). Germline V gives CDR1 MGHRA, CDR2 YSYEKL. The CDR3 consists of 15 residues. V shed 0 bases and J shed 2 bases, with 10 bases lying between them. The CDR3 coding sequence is TGCGCCAGCAGCCAAGACCCACAGGGTCAAGAGACCCAGTACTTC. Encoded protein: CASSQDPQGQETQYF.

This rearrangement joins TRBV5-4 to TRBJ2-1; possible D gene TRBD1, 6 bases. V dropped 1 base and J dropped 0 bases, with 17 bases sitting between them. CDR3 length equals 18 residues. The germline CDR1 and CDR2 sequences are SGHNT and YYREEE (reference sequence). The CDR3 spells CASSLTGLTTSSYNEQFF. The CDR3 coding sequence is TGTGCCAGCAGCTTGACAGGGCTGACGACGAGCTCCTACAATGAGCAGTTCTTC.

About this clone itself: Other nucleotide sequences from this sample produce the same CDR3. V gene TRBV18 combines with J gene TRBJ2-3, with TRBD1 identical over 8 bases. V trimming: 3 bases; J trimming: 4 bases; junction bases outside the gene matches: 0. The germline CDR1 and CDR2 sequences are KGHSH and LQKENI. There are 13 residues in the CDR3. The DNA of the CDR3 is TGTGCCAGCTCACCGACAGGGGCAGATACGCAGTATTTT. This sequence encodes CASSPTGADTQYF.

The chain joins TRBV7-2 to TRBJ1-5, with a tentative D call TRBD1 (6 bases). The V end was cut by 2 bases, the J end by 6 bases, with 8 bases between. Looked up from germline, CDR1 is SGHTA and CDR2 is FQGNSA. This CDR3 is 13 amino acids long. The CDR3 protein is CASSLRGTQPQHF. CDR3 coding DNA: TGTGCCAGCAGCTTAAGGGGGACTCAGCCCCAGCATTTT.

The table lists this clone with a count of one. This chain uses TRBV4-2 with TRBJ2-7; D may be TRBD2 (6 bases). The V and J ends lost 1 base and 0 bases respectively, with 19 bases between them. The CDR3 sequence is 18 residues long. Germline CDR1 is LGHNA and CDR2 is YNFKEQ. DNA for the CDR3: TGTGCCAGCAGCCAAGTAGGATTTCGTCGGACTACCTCCTACGAGCAGTACTTC. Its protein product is CASSQVGFRRTTSYEQYF.

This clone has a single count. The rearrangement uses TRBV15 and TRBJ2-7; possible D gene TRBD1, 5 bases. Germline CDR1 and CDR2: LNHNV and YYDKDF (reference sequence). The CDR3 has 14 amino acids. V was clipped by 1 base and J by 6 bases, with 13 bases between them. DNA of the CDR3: TGTGCCACCAGCAGAGCTGGGGCGAAAGCCGAGCAGTACTTC. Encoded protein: CATSRAGAKAEQYF.

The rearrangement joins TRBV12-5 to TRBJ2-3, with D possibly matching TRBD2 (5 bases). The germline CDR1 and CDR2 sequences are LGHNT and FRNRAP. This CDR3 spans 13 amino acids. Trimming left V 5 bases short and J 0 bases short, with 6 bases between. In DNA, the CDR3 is TGTGCTAGTGGTCGCGGGAGCACAGATACGCAGTATTTT. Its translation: CASGRGSTDTQYF.

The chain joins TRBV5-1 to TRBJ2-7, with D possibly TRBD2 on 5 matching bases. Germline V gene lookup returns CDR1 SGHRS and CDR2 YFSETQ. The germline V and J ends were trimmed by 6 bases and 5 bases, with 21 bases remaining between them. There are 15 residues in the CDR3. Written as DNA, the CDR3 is TGCGCCAGCAAGTCACACCCATCGGGGTTAGACGAGCAGTACTTC. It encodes CASKSHPSGLDEQYF.

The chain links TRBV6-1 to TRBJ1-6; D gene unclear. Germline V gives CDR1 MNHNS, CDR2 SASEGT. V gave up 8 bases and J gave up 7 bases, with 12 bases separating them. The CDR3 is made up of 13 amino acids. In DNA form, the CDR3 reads TGTGCCAGCCAGGTGACGGGAAATTCACCCCTCCACTTT. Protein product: CASQVTGNSPLHF.

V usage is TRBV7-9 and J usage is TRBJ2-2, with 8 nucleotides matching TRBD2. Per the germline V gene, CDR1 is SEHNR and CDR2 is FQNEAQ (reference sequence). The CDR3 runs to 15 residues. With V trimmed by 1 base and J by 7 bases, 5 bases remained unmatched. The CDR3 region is CASSLGVLAVGELFF. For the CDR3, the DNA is TGTGCCAGCAGCTTAGGAGTACTAGCGGTCGGGGAGCTGTTTTTT.

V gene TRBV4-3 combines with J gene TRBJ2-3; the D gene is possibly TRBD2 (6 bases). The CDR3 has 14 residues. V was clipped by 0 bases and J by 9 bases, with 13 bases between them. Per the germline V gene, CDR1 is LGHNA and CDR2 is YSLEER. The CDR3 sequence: CASSQDVRRETQYF. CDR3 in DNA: TGCGCCAGCAGCCAAGACGTTAGGAGGGAGACGCAGTATTTT.

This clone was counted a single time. CDR3 protein: CASSQESASRYGYTF. The CDR3 nucleotides are TGCGCCAGCAGCCAAGAAAGTGCCTCGAGATATGGCTACACCTTC. The chain couples TRBV4-1 to TRBJ1-2; D ambiguous. Germline V gene data show CDR1 as MGHRA and CDR2 as YSYEKL. There are 15 residues in the CDR3. Trimming removed 0 bases from V and 5 bases from J, with 13 bases in between.